This T cell receptor beta chain was sequenced during a study of CD8+ T cells in alopecia areata. The germline V gene has CDR1 SGDLS and CDR2 YYNGEE. Trimming removed 4 bases at V and 2 bases at J, with 12 bases between. The CDR3 totals 14 residues. Overall study findings and caveats: In scalp, tofacitinib significantly decreased clonality and expanded CD8+ clones among the top 100.

Reverse transcribed after extraction, RNA yielded cDNA as the sequencing template. Data came from immunoSEQ multiplex PCR; TCRdb stores just in-frame clones and leaves some out. The table has under 200,000 clones, about 71% seen once. The treatment was: oral pan-JAK inhibitor, 5-10 mg twice daily. A note on this clone: The target antigen is unknown.

The source is a human donor with alopecia areata. The chain employs TRBV9 and TRBJ1-2, with D tentatively TRBD1 (5 bases). The sample consisted of CD4+ T cells sorted from blood, taken at week 4, from a patient treated with tofacitinib. CDR3: CASSQDTGNYGYTF. CDR3 in DNA: TGTGCCAGCAGCCAAGATACAGGAAACTATGGCTACACCTTC. Looking up the rest from reference TRBV9 and TRBJ1-2 gives the full variable domain: DSGVTQTPKHLITATGQRVTLRCSPRSGDLSVYWYQQSLDQGLQFLIQYYNGEERAKGNILERFSAQQFPDLHSELNLSSLELGDSALYFCASSQDTGNYGYTFGSGTRLTVV.